This T cell receptor beta chain appears in the sequencing data of a study of cytomegalovirus exposure and HLA in healthy donors. Study findings and constraints: What a later analysis showed was that several of the most significant clusters appeared linked to common viral pathogens. Most likely, a cluster of highly shared sequence variants arose as a sequencing artifact. Presence/absence analyses took donor sequencing depth as roughly uniform. Some V segments, TRBV6-2 and TRBV6-3 among them, were indistinguishable and were therefore excluded.

The PCR used 60 Vbeta and 13 Jbeta primers. Profiling relied on immunoSEQ multiplex PCR, and the TCRdb table lists in-frame clones only, not all of them. The sample lists approximately 110,000 clones, around 75% occurring once. With respect to this clone: Its antigen is unknown.

There are 14 residues in the CDR3. Between the trimmed V and J ends, which lost 4 bases and 4 bases, there was a span of 14 bases. CDR1 is SEHNR, CDR2 FQNEAQ, per germline (reference sequence). The rearrangement links TRBV7-9 to TRBJ2-7; TRBD2 is a possible D gene (6 bases). Sequencing input: PBMCs. The sequence was collected from a man between 35 and 55 years old in good health and CMV-seronegative. The CDR3 reads CASSSPRELYEQYF. The CDR3 DNA sequence: TGTGCCAGCAGCTCCCCTCGGGAGCTTTACGAGCAGTACTTC.